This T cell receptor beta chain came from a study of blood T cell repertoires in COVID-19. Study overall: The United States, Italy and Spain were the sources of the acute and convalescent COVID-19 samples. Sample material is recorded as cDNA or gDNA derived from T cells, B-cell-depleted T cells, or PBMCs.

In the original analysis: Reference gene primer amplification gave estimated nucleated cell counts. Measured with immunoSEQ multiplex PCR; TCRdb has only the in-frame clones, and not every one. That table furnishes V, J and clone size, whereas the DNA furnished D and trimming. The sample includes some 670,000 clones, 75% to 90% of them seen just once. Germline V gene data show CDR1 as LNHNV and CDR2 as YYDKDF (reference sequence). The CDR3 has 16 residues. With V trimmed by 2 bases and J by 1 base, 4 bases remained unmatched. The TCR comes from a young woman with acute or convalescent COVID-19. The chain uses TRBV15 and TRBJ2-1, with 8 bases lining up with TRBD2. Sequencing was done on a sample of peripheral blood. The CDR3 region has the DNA TGTGCCACCAGCAGATTCTCGGGGGGGTCCTACAATGAGCAGTTCTTC. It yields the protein CATSRFSGGSYNEQFF.